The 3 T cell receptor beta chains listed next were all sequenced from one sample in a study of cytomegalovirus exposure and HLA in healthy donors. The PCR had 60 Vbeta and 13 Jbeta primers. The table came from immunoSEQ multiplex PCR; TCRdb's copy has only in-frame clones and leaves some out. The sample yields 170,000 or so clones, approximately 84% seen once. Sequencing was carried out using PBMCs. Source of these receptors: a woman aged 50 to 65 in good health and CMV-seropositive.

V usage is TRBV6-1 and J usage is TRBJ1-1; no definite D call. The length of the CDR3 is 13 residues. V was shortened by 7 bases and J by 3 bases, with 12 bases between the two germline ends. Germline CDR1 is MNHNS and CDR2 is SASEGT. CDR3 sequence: CASTTSPYTEAFF. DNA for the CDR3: TGTGCCAGCACCACTAGTCCATACACTGAAGCTTTCTTT.

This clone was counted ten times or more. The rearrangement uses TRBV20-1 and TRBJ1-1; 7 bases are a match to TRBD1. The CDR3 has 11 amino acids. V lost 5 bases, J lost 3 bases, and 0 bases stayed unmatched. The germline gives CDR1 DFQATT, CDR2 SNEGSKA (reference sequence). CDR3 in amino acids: CSADRDTEAFF. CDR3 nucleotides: TGCAGTGCTGACAGGGACACTGAAGCTTTCTTT.

DNA of the CDR3: TGTGCCAGCAGGATTGACAGGGCCGGGCAGTACTTC. It codes for CASRIDRAGQYF. The V gene is TRBV2, the J gene TRBJ2-7, with 7 nucleotides matching TRBD1. V lost 6 bases to trimming and J lost 9 bases; unmatched junction nucleotides: 8. The CDR3 loop spans 12 amino acids. Germline V gives CDR1 SNHLY, CDR2 FYNNEI.